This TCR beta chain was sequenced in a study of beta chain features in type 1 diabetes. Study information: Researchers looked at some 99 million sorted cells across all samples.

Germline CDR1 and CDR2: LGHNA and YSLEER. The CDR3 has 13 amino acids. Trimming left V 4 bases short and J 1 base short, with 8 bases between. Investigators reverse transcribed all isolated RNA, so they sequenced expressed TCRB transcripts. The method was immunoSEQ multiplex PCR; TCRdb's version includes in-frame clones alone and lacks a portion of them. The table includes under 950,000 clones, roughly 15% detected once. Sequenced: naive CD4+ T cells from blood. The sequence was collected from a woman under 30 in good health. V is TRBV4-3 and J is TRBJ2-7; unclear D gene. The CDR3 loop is CASSRERSYEQYF. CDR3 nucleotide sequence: TGCGCCAGCAGCCGCGAGAGATCCTACGAGCAGTACTTC.